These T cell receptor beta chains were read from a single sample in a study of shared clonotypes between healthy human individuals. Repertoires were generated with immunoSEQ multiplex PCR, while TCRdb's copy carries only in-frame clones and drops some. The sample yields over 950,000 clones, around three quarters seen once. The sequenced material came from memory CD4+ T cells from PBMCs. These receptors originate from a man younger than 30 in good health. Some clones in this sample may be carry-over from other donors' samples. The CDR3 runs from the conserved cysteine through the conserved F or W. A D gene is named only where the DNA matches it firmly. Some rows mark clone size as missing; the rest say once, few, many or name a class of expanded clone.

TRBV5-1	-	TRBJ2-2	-	CASRQDTGELFF
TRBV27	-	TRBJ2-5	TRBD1	CASRGTGRETQYF
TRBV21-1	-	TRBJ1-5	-	CASSNPKQGGSIGNQPQHF
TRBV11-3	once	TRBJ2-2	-	CASSPEVTGELFF
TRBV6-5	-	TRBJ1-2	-	CASSYDPSGLMGYTF
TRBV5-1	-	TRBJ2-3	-	CASSLGGRGERDTQYF
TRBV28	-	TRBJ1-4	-	CASRPQGVATNEKLFF
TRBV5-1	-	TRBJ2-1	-	CASSLVMSSYNEQFF
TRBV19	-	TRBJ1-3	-	CASSIHGAGNTIYF
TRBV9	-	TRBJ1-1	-	CASSVATNTEAFF
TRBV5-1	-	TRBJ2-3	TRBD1	CASSLDPGQGANEVTTDTQYF
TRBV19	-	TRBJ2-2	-	CASSMGNTGELFF
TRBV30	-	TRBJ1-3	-	CAWSGGGNTIYF
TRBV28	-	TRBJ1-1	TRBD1	CASRSTGTAGFEAFF
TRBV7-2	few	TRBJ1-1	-	CASSSWNEAFF
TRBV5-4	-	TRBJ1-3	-	CASSPRSGDLSGNTIYF